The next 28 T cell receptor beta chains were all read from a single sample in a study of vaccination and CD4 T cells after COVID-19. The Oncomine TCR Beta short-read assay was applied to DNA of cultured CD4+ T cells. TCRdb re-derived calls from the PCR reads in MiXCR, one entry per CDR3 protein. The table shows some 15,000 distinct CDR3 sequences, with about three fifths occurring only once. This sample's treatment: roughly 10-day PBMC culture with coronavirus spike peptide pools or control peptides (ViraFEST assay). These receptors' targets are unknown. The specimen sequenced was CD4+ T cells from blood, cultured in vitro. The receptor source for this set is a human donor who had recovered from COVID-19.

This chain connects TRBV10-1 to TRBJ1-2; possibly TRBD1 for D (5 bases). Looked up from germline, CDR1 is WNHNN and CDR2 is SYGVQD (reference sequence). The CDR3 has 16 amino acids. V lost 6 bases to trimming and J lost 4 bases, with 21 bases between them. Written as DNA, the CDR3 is TGCGCCAGCAGATTCCCTCGGGTAGGGACGGGCTATGGCTACACCTTC. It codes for CASRFPRVGTGYGYTF.

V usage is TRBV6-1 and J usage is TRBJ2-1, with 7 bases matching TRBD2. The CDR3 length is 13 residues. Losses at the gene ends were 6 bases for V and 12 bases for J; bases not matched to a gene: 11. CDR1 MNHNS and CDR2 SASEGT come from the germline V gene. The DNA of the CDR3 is TGTGCCAGCAGCGCTTCGCTGGGGGGGTTGCAGTTCTTC. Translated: CASSASLGGLQFF.

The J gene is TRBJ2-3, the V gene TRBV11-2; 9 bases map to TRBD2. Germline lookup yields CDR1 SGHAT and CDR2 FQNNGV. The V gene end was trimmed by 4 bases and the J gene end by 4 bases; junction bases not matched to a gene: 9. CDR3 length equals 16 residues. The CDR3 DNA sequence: TGTGCCAGCAGCTCCTATAGCGGGAGTGCCCCAGATACGCAGTATTTT. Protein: CASSSYSGSAPDTQYF.

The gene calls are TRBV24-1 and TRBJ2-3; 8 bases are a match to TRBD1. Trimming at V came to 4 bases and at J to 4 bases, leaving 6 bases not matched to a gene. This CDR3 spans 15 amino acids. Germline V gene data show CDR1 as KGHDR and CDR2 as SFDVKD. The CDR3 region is CATSDPGQESDTQYF. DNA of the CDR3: TGTGCCACCAGTGACCCGGGACAGGAGTCAGATACGCAGTATTTT.

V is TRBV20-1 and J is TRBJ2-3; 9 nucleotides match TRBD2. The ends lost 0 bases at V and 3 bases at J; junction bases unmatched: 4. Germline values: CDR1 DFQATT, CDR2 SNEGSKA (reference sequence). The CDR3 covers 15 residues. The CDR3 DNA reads TGCAGTGCTAGAGATGGGCTAGCGGGAACAGATACGCAGTATTTT. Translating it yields CSARDGLAGTDTQYF.

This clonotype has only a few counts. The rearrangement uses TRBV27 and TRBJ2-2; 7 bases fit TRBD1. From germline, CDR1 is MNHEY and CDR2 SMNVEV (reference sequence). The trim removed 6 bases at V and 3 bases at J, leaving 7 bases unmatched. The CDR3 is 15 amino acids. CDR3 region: CASRSGQWDTGELFF. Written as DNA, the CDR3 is TGTGCCAGCAGATCGGGACAGTGGGACACCGGGGAGCTGTTTTTT.

The CDR3 coding sequence is TGCAGTGCTAGAACGGGGGGGCTGGAGACCCAGTACTTC. Translated: CSARTGGLETQYF. V gene TRBV20-1 combines with J gene TRBJ2-5; 8 nucleotides match TRBD2. CDR3 length equals 13 residues. Per the germline V gene, CDR1 is DFQATT and CDR2 is SNEGSKA (reference sequence). The J segment lost 5 bases and the V segment lost 2 bases, leaving 4 bases of the junction unmatched.

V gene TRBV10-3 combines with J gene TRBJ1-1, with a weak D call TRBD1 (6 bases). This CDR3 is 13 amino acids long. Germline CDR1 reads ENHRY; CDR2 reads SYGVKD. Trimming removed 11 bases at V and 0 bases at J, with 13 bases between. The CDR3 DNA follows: TGTGCCTCAACCAGGGGAATGAACACTGAAGCTTTCTTT. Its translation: CASTRGMNTEAFF.

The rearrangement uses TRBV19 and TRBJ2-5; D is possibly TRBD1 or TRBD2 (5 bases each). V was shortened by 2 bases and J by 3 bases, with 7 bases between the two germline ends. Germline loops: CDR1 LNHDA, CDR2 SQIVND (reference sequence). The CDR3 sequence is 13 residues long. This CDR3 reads CASSILGEETQYF. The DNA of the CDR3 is TGTGCCAGTAGTATACTGGGGGAAGAGACCCAGTACTTC.

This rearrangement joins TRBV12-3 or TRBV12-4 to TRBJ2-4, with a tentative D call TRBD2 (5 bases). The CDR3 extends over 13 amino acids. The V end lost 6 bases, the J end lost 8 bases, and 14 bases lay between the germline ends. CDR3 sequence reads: CASRPTGKDIQYF. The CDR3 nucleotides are TGTGCCAGCAGACCGACGGGGAAGGACATTCAGTACTTC.

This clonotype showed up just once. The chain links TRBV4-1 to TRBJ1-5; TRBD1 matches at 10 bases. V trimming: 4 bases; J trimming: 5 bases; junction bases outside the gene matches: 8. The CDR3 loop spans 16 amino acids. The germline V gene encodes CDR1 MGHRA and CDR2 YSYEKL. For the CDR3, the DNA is TGCGCCAGCAGCCGAGGGACAGGGGAATTTCATCAGCCCCAGCATTTT. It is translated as CASSRGTGEFHQPQHF.

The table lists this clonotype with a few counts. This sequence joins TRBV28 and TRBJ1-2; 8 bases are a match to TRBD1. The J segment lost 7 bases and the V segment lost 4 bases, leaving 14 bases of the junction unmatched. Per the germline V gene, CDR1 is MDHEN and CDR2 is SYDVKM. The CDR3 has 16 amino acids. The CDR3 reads CASSSEAGATGVGYTF. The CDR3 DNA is TGTGCCAGCAGTTCCGAAGCGGGGGCGACAGGGGTTGGCTACACCTTC.

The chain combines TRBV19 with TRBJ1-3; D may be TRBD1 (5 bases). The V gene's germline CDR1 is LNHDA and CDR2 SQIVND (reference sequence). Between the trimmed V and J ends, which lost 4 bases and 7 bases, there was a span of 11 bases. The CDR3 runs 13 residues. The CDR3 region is CASSTSPGNTIYF. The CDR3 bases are TGTGCCAGTAGTACCTCTCCAGGGAACACCATATATTTT. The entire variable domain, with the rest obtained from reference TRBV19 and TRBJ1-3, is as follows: DGGITQSPKYLFRKEGQNVTLSCEQNLNHDAMYWYRQDPGQGLRLIYYSQIVNDFQKGDIAEGYSVSREKKESFPLTVTSAQKNPTAFYLCASSTSPGNTIYFGEGSWLTVV.

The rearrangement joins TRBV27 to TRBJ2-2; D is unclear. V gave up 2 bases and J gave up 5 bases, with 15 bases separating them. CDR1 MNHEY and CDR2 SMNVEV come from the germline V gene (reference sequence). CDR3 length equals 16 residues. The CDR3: CASSLGLYDGTGELFF. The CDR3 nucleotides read TGTGCCAGCAGTTTAGGGCTCTATGATGGGACCGGGGAGCTGTTTTTT.

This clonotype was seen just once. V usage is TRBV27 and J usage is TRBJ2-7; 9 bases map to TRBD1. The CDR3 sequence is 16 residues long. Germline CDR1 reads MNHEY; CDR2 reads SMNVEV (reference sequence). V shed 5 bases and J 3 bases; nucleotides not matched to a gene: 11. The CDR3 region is CASSTSGGTGNYEQYF. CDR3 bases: TGTGCCAGCAGTACCTCCGGGGGGACAGGGAACTACGAGCAGTACTTC.

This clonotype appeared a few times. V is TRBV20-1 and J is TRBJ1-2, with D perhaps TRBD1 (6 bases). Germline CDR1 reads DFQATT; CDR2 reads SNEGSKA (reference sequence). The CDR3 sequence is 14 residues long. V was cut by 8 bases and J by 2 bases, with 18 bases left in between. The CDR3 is CSPREAGANYGYTF. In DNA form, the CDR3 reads TGCAGTCCAAGAGAGGCAGGGGCCAACTATGGCTACACCTTC.

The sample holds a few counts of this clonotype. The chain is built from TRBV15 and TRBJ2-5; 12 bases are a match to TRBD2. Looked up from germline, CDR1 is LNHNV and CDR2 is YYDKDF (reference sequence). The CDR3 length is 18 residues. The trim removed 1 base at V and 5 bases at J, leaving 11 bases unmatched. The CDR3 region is CATSRGRRTSGEGETQYF. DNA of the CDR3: TGTGCCACCAGCAGAGGGCGTCGGACTAGCGGGGAAGGGGAGACCCAGTACTTC.

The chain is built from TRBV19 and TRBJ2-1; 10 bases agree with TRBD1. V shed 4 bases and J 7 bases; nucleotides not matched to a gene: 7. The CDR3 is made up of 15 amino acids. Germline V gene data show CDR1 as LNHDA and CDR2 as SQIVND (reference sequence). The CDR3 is CASSTDRGYRNEQFF. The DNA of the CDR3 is TGTGCCAGTAGTACGGACAGGGGGTACAGAAATGAGCAGTTCTTC.

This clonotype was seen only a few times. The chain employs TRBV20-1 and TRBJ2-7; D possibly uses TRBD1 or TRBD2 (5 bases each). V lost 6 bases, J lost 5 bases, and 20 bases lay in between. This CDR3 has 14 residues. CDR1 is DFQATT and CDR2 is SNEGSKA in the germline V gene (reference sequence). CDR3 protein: CSANLGRVTHEQYF. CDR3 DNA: TGCAGTGCCAACTTGGGACGGGTGACCCACGAGCAGTACTTC.

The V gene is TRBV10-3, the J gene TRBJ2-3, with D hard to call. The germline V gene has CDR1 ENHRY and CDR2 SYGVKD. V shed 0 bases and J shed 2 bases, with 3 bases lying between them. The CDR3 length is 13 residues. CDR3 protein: CAISESPTDTQYF. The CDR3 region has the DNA TGTGCCATCAGTGAGTCCCCCACAGATACGCAGTATTTT.

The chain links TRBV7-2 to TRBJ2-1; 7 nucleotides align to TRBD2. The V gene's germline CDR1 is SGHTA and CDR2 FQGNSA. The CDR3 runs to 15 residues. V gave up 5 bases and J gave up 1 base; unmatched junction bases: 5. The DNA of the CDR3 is TGTGCCAGCAGCGCCGGGAGGTCGTCCTACAATGAGCAGTTCTTC. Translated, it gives CASSAGRSSYNEQFF. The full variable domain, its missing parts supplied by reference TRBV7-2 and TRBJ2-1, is GAGVSQSPSNKVTEKGKDVELRCDPISGHTALYWYRQSLGQGLEFLIYFQGNSAPDKSGLPSDRFSAERTGGSVSTLTIQRTQQEDSAVYLCASSAGRSSYNEQFFGPGTRLTVL.

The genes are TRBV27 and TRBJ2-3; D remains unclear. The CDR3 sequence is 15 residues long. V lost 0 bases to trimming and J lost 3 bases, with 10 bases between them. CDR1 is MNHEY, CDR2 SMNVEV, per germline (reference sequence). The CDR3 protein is CASSLSARPTDTQYF. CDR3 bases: TGTGCCAGCAGTTTATCTGCCCGACCAACAGATACGCAGTATTTT.

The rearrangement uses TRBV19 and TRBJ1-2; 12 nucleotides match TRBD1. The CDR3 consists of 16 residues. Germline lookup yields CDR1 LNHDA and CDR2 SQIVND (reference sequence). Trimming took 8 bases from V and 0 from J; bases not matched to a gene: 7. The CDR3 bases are TGTGCCAGTCGGGGGGGGACAGGGGGCTCTAACTATGGCTACACCTTC. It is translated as CASRGGTGGSNYGYTF.

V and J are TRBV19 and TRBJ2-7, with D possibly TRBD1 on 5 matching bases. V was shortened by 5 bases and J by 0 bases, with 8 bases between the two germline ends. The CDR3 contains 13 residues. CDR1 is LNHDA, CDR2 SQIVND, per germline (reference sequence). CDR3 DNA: TGTGCCAGTAGTGGGGCACCCTCCTACGAGCAGTACTTC. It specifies CASSGAPSYEQYF.

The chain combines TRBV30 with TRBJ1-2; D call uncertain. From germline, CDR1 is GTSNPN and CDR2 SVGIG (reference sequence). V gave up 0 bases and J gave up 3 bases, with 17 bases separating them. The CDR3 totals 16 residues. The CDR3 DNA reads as TGTGCCTGGAGTGTGTATCGGCCCCGGAGGGACTATGGCTACACCTTC. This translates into CAWSVYRPRRDYGYTF.

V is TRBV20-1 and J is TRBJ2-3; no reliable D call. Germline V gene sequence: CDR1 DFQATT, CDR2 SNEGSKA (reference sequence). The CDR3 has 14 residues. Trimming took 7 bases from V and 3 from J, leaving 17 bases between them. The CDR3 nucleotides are TGCAGTGGAAGAGGCGATTTGGGGACAGATACGCAGTATTTT. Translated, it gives CSGRGDLGTDTQYF.

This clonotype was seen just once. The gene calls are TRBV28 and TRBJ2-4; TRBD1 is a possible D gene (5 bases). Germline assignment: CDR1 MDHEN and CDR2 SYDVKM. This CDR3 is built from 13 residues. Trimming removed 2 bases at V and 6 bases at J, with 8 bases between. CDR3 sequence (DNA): TGTGCCAGCAGTTTAGAGCAGGGAAACATTCAGTACTTC. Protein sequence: CASSLEQGNIQYF.

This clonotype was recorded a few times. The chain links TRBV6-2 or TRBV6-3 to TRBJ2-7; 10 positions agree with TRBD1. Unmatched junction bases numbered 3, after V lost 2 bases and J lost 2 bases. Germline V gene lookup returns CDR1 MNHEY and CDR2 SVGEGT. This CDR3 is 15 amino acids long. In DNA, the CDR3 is TGTGCCAGCAGTTACACCGGGACAGGGGCCTACGAGCAGTACTTC. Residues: CASSYTGTGAYEQYF.